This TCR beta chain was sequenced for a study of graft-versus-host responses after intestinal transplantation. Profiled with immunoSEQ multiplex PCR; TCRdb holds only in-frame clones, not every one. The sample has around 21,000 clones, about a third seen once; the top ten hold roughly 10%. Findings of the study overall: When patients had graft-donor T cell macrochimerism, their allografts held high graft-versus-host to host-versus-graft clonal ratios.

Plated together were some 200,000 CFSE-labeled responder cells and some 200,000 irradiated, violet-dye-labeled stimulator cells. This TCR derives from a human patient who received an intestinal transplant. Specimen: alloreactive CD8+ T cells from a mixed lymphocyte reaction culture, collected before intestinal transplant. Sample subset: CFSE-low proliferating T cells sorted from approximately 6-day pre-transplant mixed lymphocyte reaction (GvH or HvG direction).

Here the CDR3 reads CASSVAGGPGNEQFF. For the CDR3, the DNA is TGTGCCAGCAGCGTAGCGGGAGGGCCGGGCAATGAGCAGTTCTTC. V and J are TRBV9 and TRBJ2-1; 8 nucleotides match TRBD2. The germline V gene has CDR1 SGDLS and CDR2 YYNGEE. After removal of 0 bases from V and 6 bases from J, the junction contained 5 bases not matched to a gene. The CDR3 length is 15 residues.